The source of this T cell receptor beta chain is a study of T cell repertoires in cytomegalovirus infection. Study background: Through public TCR beta signatures, both CMV infection and matching HLA type were indicated.

A single record per CDR3 protein comes from TCRdb applying MiXCR to the reads. This table has about 310,000 distinct CDR3 sequences, under 20% appearing once. Study-level results: HLA-C-restricted TCR beta clonotypes specific for CMV led the ex vivo response. Identification of carriers of CMV plus the relevant HLA was performed using cumulative public TCR beta family frequency.

The sample holds many counts of this clonotype. As yet, its antigen is unknown. V shed 4 bases, J shed 6 bases, and the junction held 13 bases outside the gene matches. From germline, CDR1 is SGHTA and CDR2 FQGNSA. The CDR3 sequence is 17 residues long. The J gene is TRBJ2-7, the V gene TRBV7-2; 12 positions agree with TRBD1. The sample comprised PBMCs. This TCR was recovered from a human donor in good health (CMV status not recorded). Some clones in this sample may be carry-over from other donors' samples. CDR3 in DNA: TGTGCCAGCAGCTCAGTACGACCGGGACAGGGGGCTCGCGAGCAGTACTTC. It specifies CASSSVRPGQGAREQYF.